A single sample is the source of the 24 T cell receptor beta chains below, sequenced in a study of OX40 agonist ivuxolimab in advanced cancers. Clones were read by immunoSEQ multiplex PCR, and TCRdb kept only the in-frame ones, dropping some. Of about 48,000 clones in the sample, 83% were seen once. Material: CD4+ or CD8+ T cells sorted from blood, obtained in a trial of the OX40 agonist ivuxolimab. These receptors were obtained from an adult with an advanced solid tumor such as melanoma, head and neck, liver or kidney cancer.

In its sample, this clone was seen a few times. The CDR3 loop is CAINRGTETSPLHF. In DNA form, the CDR3 reads TGTGCCATCAATAGGGGCACAGAGACTTCACCCCTCCACTTT. The V gene is TRBV10-3, the J gene TRBJ1-6; D might be TRBD1 (5 bases). Between the trimmed V and J ends, which lost 7 bases and 9 bases, there was a span of 16 bases. The length of the CDR3 is 14 residues. Germline CDR1 is ENHRY and CDR2 is SYGVKD.

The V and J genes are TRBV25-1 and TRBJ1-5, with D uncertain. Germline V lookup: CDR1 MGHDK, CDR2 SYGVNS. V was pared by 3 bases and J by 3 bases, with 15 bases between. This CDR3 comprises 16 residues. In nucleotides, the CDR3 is TGTGCCAGCAGTGAGGCGGGCCGGACCCACAATCAGCCCCAGCATTTT. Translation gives CASSEAGRTHNQPQHF.

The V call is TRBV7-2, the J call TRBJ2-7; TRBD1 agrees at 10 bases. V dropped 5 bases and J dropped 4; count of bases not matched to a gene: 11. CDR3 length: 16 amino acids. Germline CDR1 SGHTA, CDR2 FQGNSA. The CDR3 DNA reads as TGTGCCAGCAGCCCCGAGGCGGGACAGGGGTTATACGAGCAGTACTTC. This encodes CASSPEAGQGLYEQYF. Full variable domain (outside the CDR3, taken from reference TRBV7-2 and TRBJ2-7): GAGVSQSPSNKVTEKGKDVELRCDPISGHTALYWYRQSLGQGLEFLIYFQGNSAPDKSGLPSDRFSAERTGGSVSTLTIQRTQQEDSAVYLCASSPEAGQGLYEQYFGPGTRLTVT.

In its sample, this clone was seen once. In DNA, the CDR3 is TGTGCCATCAGTGAGAGGGGTTTCACGCAGTATTTT. It is translated as CAISERGFTQYF. The rearrangement uses TRBV10-3 and TRBJ2-3, with a weak D call TRBD1 (5 bases). CDR1 is ENHRY and CDR2 is SYGVKD in the germline V gene. CDR3 length equals 12 residues. V lost 2 bases, J lost 9 bases, and 9 bases lay in between.

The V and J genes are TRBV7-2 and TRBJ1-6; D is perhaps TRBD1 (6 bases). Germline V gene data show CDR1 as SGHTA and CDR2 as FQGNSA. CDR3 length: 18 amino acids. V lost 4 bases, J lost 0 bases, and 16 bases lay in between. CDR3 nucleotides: TGTGCCAGCAGCTCCCCCCCCGGGGGCAACTCCTATAATTCACCCCTCCACTTT. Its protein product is CASSSPPGGNSYNSPLHF. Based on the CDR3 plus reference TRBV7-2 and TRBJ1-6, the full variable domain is GAGVSQSPSNKVTEKGKDVELRCDPISGHTALYWYRQSLGQGLEFLIYFQGNSAPDKSGLPSDRFSAERTGGSVSTLTIQRTQQEDSAVYLCASSSPPGGNSYNSPLHFGNGTRLTVT.

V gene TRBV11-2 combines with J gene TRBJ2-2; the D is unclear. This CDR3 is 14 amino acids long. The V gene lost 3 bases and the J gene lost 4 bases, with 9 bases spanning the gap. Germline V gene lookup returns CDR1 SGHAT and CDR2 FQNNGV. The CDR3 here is CASSFLDGTGELFF. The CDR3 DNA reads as TGTGCCAGCAGCTTTCTAGATGGCACCGGGGAGCTGTTTTTT.

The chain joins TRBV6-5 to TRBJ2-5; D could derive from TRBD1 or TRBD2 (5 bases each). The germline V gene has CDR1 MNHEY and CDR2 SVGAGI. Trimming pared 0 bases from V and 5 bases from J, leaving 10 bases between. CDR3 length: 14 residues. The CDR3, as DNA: TGTGCCAGCAGTTACTCTCGGGGCGGCGAGACCCAGTACTTC. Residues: CASSYSRGGETQYF.

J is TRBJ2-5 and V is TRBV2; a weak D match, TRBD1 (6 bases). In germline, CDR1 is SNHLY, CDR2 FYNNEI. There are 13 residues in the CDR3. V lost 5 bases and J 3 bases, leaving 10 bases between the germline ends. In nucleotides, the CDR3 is TGTGCCAGCAGTAAAAACAGGGAAGAGACCCAGTACTTC. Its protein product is CASSKNREETQYF.

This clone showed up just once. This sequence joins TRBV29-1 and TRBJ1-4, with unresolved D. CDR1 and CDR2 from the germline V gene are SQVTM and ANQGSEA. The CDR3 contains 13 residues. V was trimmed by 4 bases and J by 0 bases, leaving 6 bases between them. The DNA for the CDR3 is TGCAGCGTTGCAATTGCAACTAATGAAAAACTGTTTTTT. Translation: CSVAIATNEKLFF.

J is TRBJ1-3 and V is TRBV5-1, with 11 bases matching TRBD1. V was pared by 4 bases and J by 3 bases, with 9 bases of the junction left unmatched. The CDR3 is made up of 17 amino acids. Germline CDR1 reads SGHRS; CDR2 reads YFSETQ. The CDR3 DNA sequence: TGCGCCAGCAGCCCTGGACAGGGGGCCGCGTTTGGAAACACCATATATTTT. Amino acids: CASSPGQGAAFGNTIYF.

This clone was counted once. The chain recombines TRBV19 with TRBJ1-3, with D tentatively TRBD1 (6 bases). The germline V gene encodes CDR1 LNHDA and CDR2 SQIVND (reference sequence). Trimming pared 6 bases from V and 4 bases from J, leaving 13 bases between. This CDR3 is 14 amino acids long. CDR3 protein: CASRSQGTGNTIYF. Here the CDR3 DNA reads TGTGCCAGTAGGTCACAGGGAACCGGAAACACCATATATTTT.

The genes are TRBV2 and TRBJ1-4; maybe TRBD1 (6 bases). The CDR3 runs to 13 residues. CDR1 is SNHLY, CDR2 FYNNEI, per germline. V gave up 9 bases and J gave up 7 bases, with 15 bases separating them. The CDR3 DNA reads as TGTGCCAGAGGGGGGGCCGGGGGTGAAAAACTGTTTTTT. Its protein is CARGGAGGEKLFF.

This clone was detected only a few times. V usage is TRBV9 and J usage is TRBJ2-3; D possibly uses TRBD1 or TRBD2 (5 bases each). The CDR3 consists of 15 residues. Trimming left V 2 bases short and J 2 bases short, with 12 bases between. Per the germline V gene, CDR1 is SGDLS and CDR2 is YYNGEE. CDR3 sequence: CASSVVSGPTDTQYF. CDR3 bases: TGTGCCAGCAGCGTGGTCTCGGGACCCACAGATACGCAGTATTTT.

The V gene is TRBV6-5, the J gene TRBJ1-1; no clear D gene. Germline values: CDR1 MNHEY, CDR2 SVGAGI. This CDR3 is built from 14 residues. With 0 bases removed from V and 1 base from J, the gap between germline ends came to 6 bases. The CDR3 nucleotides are TGTGCCAGCAGTTACTCTGTCGGGAACACTGAAGCTTTCTTT. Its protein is CASSYSVGNTEAFF.

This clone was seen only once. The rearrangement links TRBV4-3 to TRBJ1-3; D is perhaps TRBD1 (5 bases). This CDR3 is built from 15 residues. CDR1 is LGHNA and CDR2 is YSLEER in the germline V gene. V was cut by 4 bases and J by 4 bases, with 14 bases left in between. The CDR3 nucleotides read TGCGCCAGCAGCCGCATGGGGGGTCCAGGAAACACCATATATTTT. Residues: CASSRMGGPGNTIYF.

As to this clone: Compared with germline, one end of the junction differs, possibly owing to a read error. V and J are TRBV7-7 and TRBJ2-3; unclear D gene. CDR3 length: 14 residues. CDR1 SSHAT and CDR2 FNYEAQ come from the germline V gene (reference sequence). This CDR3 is CASSRGSGTDTQYF. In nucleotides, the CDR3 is TGTGCTAGCAGCCGTGGATCGGGCACAGATACGCAGTATTTT. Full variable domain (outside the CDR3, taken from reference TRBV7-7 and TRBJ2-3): GAGVSQSPRYKVTKRGQDVTLRCDPISSHATLYWYQQALGQGPEFLTYFNYEAQPDKSGLPSDRFSAERPEGSISTLTIQRTEQRDSAMYRCASSRGSGTDTQYFGPGTRLTVL.

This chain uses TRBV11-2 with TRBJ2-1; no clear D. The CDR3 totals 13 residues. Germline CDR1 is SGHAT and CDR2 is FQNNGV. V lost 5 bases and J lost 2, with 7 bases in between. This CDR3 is CASSLEAYNEQFF. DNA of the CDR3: TGTGCCAGCAGCCTTGAAGCCTACAATGAGCAGTTCTTC.

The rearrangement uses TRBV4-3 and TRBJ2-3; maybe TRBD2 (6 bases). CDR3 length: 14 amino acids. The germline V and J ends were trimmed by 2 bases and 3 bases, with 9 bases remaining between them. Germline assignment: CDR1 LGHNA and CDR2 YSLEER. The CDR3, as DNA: TGCGCCAGCAGCCAACAACTAGCTACAGATACGCAGTATTTT. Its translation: CASSQQLATDTQYF.

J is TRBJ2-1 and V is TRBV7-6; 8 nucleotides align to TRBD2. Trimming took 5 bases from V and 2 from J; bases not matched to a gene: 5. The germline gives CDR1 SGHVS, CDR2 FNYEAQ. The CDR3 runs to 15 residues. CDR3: CASSGKGLAYNEQFF. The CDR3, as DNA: TGTGCCAGCAGCGGCAAGGGACTAGCCTACAATGAGCAGTTCTTC.

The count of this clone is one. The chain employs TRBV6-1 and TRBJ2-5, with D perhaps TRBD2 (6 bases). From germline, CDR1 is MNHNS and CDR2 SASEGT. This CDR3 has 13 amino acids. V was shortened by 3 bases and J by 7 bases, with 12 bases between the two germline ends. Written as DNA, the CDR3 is TGTGCCAGCAGTGACGGACTAATCGGGACCCAGTACTTC. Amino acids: CASSDGLIGTQYF.

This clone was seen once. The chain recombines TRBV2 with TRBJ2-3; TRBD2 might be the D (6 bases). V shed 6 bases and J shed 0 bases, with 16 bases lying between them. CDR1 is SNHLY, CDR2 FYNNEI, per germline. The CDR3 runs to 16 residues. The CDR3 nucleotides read TGTGCCAGCAGGGCGGGGACCGCGCCGAGCACAGATACGCAGTATTTT. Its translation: CASRAGTAPSTDTQYF.

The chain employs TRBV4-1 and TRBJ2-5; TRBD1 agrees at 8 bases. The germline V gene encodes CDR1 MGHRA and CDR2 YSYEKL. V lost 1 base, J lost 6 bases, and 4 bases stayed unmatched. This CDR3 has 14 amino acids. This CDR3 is CASSQAGGAKTQYF. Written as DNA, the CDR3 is TGCGCCAGCAGCCAAGCAGGGGGCGCGAAGACCCAGTACTTC.

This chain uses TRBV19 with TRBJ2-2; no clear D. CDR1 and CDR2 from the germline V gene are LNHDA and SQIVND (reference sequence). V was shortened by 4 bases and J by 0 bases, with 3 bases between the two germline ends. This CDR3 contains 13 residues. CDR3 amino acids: CASSTSNTGELFF. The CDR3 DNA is TGTGCCAGTAGTACATCGAACACCGGGGAGCTGTTTTTT. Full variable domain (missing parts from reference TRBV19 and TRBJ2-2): DGGITQSPKYLFRKEGQNVTLSCEQNLNHDAMYWYRQDPGQGLRLIYYSQIVNDFQKGDIAEGYSVSREKKESFPLTVTSAQKNPTAFYLCASSTSNTGELFFGEGSRLTVL.

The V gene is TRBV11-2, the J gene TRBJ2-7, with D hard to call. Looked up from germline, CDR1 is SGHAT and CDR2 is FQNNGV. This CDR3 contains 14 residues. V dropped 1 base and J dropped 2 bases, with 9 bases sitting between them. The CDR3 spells CASSLGVTTYEQYF. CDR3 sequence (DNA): TGTGCCAGCAGCTTAGGAGTCACCACCTACGAGCAGTACTTC.